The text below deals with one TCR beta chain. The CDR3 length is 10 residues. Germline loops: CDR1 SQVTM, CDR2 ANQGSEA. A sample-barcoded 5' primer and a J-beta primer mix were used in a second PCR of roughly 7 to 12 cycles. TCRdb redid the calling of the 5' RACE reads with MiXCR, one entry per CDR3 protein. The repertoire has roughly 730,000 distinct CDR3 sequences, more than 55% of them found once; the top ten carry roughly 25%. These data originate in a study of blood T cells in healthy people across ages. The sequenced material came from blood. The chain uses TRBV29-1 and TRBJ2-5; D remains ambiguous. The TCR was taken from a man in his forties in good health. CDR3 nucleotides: TGCAGGGGCAACCAAGAGACCCAGTACTTC. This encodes CRGNQETQYF.